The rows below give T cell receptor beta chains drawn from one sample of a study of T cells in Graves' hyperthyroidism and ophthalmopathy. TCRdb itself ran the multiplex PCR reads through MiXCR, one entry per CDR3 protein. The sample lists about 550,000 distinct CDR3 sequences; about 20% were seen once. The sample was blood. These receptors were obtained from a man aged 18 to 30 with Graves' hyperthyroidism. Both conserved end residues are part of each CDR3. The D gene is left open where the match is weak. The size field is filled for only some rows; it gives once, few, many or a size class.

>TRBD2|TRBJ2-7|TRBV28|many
CASSLGGTSGGHEQYF
TGTGCCAGCAGTTTAGGTGGGACTAGCGGGGGCCACGAGCAGTACTTC
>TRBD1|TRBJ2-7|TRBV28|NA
CASSPSTGTEQYF
TGTGCCAGCAGTCCGTCGACAGGGACCGAGCAGTACTTC
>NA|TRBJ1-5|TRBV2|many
CASSGEGTGAQHF
TGTGCCAGCAGTGGCGAAGGGACGGGGGCCCAGCATTTT
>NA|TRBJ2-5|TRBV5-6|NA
CASSLQPGPEETQYF
TGTGCCAGCAGCTTGCAACCGGGACCGGAGGAGACCCAGTACTTC
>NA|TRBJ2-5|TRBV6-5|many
CASSPEVDETQYF
TGTGCCAGCAGTCCGGAGGTAGATGAGACCCAGTACTTC
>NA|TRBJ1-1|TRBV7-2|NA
CASGLQGDTEAFF
TGTGCCAGCGGCCTGCAGGGCGACACTGAAGCTTTCTTT
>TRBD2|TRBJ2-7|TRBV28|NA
CASNTLVLARYEQYF
TGTGCCAGCAACACCCTGGTACTAGCGCGCTACGAGCAGTACTTC
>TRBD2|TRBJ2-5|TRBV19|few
CASSIQAGQETQYF
TGTGCCAGTAGTATCCAAGCGGGGCAGGAGACCCAGTACTTC
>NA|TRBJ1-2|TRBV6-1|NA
CASWTVYGYTF
TGTGCCAGTTGGACAGTCTATGGCTACACCTTC
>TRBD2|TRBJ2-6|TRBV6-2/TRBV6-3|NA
CASSPGTSGGFSGANVLTF
TGTGCCAGCAGCCCCGGGACTAGCGGGGGGTTCTCTGGGGCCAACGTCCTGACTTTC
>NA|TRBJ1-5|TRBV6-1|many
CASSEPVWVNSNQPQHF
TGTGCCAGCAGTGAGCCTGTCTGGGTTAATAGCAATCAGCCCCAGCATTTT
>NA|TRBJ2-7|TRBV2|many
CASKSRLMDLQYEQYF
TGTGCCAGCAAGTCCCGTCTGATGGATCTCCAGTACGAGCAGTACTTC
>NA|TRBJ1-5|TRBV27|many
CASRDRLFEPQHF
TGTGCCAGCAGAGACAGGCTTTTTGAGCCCCAGCATTTT
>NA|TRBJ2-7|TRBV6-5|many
CASSPPRLGEQYF
TGTGCCAGCAGTCCCCCACGTCTAGGCGAGCAGTACTTC
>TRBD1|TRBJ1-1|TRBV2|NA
CASTGQGASEAFF
TGTGCCAGCACGGGACAGGGGGCATCTGAAGCTTTCTTT
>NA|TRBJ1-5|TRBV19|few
CASRSRGIDQPQHF
TGTGCCAGTAGGAGCCGGGGGATAGATCAGCCCCAGCATTTT
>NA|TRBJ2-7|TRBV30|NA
CAWASGGSYEQYF
TGTGCCTGGGCCTCAGGAGGGTCCTACGAGCAGTACTTC
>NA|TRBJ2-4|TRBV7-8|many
CASSSEGRGYIQYF
TGTGCCAGCAGCTCCGAAGGTAGAGGGTACATTCAGTACTTC
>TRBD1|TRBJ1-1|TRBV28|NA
CASRDRDRGSNTEAFF
TGTGCCAGCAGGGACCGGGACAGGGGAAGCAACACTGAAGCTTTCTTT
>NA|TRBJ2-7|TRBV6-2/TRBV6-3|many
CASRQGIEDEQYF
TGTGCCAGCAGGCAGGGGATTGAGGACGAGCAGTACTTC
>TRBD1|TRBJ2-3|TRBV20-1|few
CSATPGTAASTDTQYF
TGCAGTGCTACCCCTGGGACAGCTGCCAGCACAGATACGCAGTATTTT
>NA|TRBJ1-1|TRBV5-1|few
CASSLDRQNTEAFF
TGCGCCAGCAGCCTCGACAGACAAAACACTGAAGCTTTCTTT
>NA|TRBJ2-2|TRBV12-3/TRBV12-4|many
CASSPGKSGFWAGELFF
TGTGCCAGCAGTCCCGGTAAATCGGGCTTTTGGGCCGGGGAGCTGTTTTTT
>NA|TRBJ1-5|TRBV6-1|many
CASSEASSQPQHF
TGTGCCAGCAGTGAAGCAAGTAGTCAGCCCCAGCATTTT
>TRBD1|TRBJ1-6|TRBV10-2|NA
CASSEAARGRSYNSPLHF
TGCGCCAGCAGTGAGGCTGCCAGGGGGCGATCCTATAATTCACCCCTCCACTTT
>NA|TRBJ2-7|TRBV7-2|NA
CASSLVVGTYEQYF
TGTGCCAGCAGCTTAGTGGTCGGGACCTACGAGCAGTACTTC
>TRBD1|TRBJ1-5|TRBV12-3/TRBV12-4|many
CASSFRTGDPSFNQPQHF
TGTGCCAGCAGTTTCCGGACAGGGGACCCCTCTTTCAATCAGCCCCAGCATTTT
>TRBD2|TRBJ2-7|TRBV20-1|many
CSARELAGDSYEQYF
TGCAGTGCTAGAGAACTAGCGGGGGACTCCTACGAGCAGTACTTC
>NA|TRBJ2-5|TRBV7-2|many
CASSFRYQETQYF
TGTGCCAGCAGCTTCAGGTACCAAGAGACCCAGTACTTC
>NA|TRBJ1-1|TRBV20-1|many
CSASGQGTSAFF
TGCAGTGCCTCGGGGCAGGGGACTTCAGCTTTCTTT
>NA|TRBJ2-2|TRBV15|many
CATRSRGAGELFF
TGTGCCACCAGGAGCAGGGGCGCCGGGGAGCTGTTTTTT
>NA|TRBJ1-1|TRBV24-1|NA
CATSVGGNTDAFF
TGTGCCACCAGTGTAGGAGGGAACACTGACGCTTTCTTT
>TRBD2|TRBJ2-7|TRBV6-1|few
CASVGGIYEQYF
TGTGCCAGCGTGGGGGGGATCTACGAGCAGTACTTC
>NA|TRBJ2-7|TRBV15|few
CATSRDKTTRHF
TGTGCCACCAGCAGAGATAAAACAACGAGACACTTC
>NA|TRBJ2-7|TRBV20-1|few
CSAPDGRSYEQYF
TGCAGTGCGCCTGACGGGAGATCCTACGAGCAGTACTTC
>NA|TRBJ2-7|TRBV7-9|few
CASSFGPGSEQYF
TGTGCCAGCAGCTTCGGACCCGGGAGCGAGCAGTACTTC
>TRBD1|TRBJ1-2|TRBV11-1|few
CASSFDRVIRLGGYTF
TGTGCCAGCAGCTTTGACAGGGTAATTCGCTTAGGGGGCTACACCTTC
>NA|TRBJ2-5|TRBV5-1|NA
CASSSSSTGTSQETQYF
TGCGCCAGCAGCTCTTCTTCTACCGGGACATCCCAAGAGACCCAGTACTTC
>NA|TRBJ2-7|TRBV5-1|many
CASGRDQRYEQYF
TGCGCCAGCGGCCGGGACCAACGCTACGAGCAGTACTTC
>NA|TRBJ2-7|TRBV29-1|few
CSVEASDGYEQYF
TGCAGCGTTGAAGCGTCAGATGGTTACGAGCAGTACTTC
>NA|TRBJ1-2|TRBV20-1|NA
CSARVLRGKDGYTF
TGCAGTGCTAGAGTATTGCGGGGGAAAGATGGCTACACCTTC
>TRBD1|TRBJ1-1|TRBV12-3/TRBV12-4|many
CASRRDRASAFF
TGTGCCAGCAGGAGGGACAGGGCCTCAGCTTTCTTT
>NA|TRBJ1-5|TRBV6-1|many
CASSPRDGGVPQHF
TGTGCCAGCAGTCCTCGCGATGGGGGGGTGCCCCAGCATTTT
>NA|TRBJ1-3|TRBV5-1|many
CASSKSSTGFGSGNTIYF
TGCGCCAGCAGCAAGAGCTCGACAGGCTTTGGGTCTGGAAACACCATATATTTT
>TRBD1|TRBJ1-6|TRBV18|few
CASSRRQGKDSPLHF
TGTGCCAGCTCACGAAGACAGGGTAAAGACTCACCCCTCCACTTT
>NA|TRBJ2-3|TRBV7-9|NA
CASSSPGDTQYF
TGTGCCAGCAGCTCCCCCGGCGATACGCAGTATTTT
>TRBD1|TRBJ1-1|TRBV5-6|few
CASSFRGPRRNTEAFF
TGTGCCAGCAGCTTTAGGGGGCCCAGGAGGAACACTGAAGCTTTCTTT
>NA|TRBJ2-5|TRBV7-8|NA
CASSLVGRTQYF
TGTGCCAGCAGCTTAGTGGGGCGGACCCAGTACTTC
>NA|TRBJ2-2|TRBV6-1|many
CASSGGQVGELFF
TGTGCCAGCTCAGGGGGGCAGGTCGGGGAGCTGTTTTTT
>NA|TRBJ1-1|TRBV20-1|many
CSASTGPEAFF
TGCAGTGCTAGCACAGGCCCTGAAGCTTTCTTT
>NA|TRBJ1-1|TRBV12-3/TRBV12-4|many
CASSGGLFVNTEAFF
TGTGCCAGCAGCGGCGGCCTTTTTGTGAACACTGAAGCTTTCTTT
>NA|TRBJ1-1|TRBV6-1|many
CASTQSNTEAFF
TGTGCCAGCACCCAAAGTAACACTGAAGCTTTCTTT
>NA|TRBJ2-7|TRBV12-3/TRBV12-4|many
CASSPFRSSYEQYF
TGTGCCAGCAGTCCCTTCCGGAGCTCCTACGAGCAGTACTTC
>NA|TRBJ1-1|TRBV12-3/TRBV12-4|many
CASSVGGSGTEAFF
TGTGCCAGCAGCGTTGGGGGGTCGGGAACTGAAGCTTTCTTT